The T cell receptor (beta chain) under discussion was sequenced for a study of STAT5B mutations in CD4+ large granular lymphocyte leukemia. Broader study findings: 8/27 top patient clones versus 2/35 control clones were TRBV06-family. Without putative leukemic clones, patient CD4-sorted repertoires remained more clonal than healthy CD4+ repertoires.

This clone occurred once. Its specificity is unknown. Per germline, CDR1 LNHDA and CDR2 SQIVND (reference sequence). Trimming took 7 bases from V and 5 from J, leaving 11 bases between them. This CDR3 region has 13 residues. The survey-level immunoSEQ assay was used. Sequencing was performed with immunoSEQ multiplex PCR; in TCRdb, only in-frame clones are kept and a portion is missing. The sample gives 20,000 to 25,000 clones, 60% to 80% of which show up once; about 4% is in the top ten. The rearrangement uses TRBV19 and TRBJ1-4; D is ambiguous. The specimen sequenced was CD4+ T cells from blood buffy coats. The receptor was derived from a human donor in good health. CDR3 amino acids: CASNGGLNEKLFF. DNA for the CDR3: TGTGCCAGTAACGGAGGGCTGAATGAAAAACTGTTTTTT.